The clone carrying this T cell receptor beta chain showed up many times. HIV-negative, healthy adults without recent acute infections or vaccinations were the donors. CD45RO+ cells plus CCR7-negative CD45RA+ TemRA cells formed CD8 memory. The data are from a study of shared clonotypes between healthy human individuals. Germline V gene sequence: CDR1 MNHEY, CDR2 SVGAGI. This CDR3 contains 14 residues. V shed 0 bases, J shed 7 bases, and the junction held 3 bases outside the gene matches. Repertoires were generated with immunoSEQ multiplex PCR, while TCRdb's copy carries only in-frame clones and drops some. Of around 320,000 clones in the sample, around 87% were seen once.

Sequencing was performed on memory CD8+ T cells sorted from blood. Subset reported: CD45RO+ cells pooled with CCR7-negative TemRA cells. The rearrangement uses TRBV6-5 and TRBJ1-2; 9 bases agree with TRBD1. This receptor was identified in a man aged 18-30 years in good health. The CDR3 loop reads CASSYSQGAGGYTF. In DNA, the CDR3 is TGTGCCAGCAGTTACTCACAGGGGGCAGGTGGCTACACCTTC.